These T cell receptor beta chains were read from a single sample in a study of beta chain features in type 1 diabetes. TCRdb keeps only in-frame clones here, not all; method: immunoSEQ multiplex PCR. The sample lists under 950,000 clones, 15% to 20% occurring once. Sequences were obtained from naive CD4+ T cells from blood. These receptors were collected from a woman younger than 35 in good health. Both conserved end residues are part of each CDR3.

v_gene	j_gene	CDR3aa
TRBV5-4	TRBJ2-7	CASSSGGQGNEQYF
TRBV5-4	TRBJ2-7	CASSPAGRGGRQSYEQYF
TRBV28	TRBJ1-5	CASSTYRVRGQPQHF
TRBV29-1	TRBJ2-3	CSVRTGLGTDTQYF
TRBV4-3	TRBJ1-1	CASSQEFVPIRTMSEAFF
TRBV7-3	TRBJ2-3	CASSLTGTSGTDTQYF
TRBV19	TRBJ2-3	CASSMSGADTQYF
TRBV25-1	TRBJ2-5	CASSVTHLETQYF
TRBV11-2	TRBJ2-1	CASRGLAGVNEQFF
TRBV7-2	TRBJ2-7	CASSFSEGYEQYF
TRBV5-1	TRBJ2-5	CASSLGGGRGETQYF
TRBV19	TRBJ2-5	CASSMGLLAGAETQYF
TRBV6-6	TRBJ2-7	CASSYSGSGLLGEQYF
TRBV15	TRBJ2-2	CASSWGLAANTGELFF
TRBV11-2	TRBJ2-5	CASSLGSRGIRYF
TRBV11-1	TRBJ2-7	CASSLVLGEQYF
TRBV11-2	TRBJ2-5	CASSLGTTSGIGKTQYF
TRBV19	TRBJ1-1	CASSSLGDGVEAFF
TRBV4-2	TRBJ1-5	CASSPTGWGRSNQPQHF
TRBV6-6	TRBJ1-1	CASSYRGKNTEAFF
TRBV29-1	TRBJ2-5	CSVKALANQETQYF
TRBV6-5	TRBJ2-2	CASSYSALGISGELFF
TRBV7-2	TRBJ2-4	CASSRHESLQYF
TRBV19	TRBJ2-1	CASSIVRTSAYNEQFF
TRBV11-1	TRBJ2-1	CASSLVAGVYNEQFF
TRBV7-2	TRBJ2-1	CASSLGWGQGKLWNEQFF
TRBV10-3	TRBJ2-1	CAITSTGGPYNEQFF
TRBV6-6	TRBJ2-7	CASSLTSGRYEQYF
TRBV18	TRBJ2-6	CASSLGLAGNSGANVLTF
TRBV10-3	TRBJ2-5	CAIRGPSQETQYF
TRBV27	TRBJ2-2	CASSASSGIFAGELFF
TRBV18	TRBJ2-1	CASSPAVVSYNEQFF
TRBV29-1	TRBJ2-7	CSVGGSYEQYF
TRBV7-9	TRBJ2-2	CASSFGASGDTGELFF
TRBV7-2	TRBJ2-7	CASSILTGGPYEQYF
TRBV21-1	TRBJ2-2	CASGEWAAGELFF
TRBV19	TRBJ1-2	CASTVASGAGYGYTF
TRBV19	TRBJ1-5	CASSKRAGDQPQHF
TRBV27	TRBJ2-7	CASSPKTESSYERYF
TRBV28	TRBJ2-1	CASSQAGAIYNEQFF
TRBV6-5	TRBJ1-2	CASSYDGTAYYGYTF
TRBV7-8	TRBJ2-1	CASSFMGQYYNEQFF
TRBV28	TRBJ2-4	CATRDQSLAKNIQYF
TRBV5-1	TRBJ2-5	CASSLGVGQQETQYF
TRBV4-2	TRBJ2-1	CASSQAGPTASEQFF
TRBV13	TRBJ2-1	CASSAYSTSGTISSYNEQFF
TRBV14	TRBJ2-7	CASSETGQEYEQYF
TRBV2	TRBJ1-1	CASRQSENTEAFF
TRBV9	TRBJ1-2	CASSPQGFDYGYTF
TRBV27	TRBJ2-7	CASSGGLAGVPYEQYF